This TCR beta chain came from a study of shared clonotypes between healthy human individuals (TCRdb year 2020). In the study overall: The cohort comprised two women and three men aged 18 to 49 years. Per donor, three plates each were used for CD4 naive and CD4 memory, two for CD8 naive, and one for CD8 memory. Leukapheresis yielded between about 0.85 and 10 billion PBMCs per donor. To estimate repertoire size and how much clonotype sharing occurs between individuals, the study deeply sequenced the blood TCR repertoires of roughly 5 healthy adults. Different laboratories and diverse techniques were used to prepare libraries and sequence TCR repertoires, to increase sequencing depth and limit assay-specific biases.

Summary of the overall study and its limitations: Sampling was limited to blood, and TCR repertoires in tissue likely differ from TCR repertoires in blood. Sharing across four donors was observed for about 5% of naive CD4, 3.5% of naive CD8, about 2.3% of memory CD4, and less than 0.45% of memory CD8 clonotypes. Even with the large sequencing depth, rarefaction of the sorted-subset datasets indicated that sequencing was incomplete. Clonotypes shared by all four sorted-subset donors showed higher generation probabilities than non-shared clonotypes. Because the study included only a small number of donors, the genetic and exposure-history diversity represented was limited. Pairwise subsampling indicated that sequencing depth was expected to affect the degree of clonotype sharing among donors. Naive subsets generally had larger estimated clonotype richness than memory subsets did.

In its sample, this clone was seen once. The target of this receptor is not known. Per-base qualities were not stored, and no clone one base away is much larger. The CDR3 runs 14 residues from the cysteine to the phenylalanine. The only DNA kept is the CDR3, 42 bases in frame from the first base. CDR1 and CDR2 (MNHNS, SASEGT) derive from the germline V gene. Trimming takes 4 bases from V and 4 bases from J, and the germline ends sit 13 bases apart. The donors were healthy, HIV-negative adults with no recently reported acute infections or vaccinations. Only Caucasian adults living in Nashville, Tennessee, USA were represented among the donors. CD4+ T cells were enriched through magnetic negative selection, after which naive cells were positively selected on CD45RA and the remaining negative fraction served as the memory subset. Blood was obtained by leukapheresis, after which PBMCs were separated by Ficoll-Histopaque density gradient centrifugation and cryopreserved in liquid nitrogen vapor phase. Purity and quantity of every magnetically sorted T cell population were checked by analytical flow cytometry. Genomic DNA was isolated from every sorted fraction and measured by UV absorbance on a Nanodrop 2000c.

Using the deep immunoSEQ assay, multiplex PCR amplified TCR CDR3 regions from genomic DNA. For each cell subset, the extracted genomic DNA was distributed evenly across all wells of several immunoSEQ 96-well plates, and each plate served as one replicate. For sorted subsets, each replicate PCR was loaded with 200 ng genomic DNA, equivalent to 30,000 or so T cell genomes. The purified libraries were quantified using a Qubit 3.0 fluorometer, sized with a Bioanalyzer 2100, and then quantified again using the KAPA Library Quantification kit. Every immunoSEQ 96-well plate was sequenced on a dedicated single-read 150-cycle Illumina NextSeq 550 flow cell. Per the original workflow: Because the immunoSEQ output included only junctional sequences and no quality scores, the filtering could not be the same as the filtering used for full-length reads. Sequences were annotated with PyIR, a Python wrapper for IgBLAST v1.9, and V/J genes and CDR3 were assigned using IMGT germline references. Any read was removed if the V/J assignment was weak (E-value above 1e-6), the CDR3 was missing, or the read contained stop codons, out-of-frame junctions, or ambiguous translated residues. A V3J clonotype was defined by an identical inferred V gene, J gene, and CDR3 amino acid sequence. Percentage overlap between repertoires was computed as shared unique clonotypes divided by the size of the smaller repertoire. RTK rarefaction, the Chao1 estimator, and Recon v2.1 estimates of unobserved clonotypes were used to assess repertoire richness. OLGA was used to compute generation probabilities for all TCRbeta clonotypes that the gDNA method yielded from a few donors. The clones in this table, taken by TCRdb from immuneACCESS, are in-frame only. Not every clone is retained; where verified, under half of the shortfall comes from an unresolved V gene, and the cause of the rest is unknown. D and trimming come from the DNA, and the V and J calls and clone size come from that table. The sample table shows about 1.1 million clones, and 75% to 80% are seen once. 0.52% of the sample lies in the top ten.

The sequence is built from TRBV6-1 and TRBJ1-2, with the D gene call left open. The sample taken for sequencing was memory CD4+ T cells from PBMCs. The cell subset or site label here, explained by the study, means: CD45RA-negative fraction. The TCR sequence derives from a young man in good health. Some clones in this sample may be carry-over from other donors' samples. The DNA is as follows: TGTGCCAGCAGTGTGGGCAGCGTAGGCTATGGCTACACCTTC. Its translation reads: CASSVGSVGYGYTF.